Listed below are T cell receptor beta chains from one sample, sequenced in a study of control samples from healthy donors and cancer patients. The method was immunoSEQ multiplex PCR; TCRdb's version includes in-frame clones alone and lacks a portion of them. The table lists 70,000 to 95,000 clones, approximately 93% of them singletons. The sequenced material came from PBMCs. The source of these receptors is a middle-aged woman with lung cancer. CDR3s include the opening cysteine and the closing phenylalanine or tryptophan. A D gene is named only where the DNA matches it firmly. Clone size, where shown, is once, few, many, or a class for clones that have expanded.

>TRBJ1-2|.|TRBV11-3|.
TGTGCCAGCAGCCGCTGGGACGGCGCGCGGGAAAACTATGGCTACACCTTC
CASSRWDGARENYGYTF
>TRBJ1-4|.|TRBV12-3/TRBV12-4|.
TGTGCCAGCAGTACACGGGACAAGGTGAGGCTGTTTTTT
CASSTRDKVRLFF
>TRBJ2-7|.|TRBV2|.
TGTGCCAGCAGCTCTGACTACGAGCAGTACTTC
CASSSDYEQYF
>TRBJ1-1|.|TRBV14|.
TGTGCCAGCAGCCAGGCCTCAGGGGTCGGAGCTGAAGCTTTCTTT
CASSQASGVGAEAFF
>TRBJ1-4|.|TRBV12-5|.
TGTGCTAGTGGCCCGCCGGGCCTTGCAAAACTGTTTTTT
CASGPPGLAKLFF
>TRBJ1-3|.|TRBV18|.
TGTGCCAGCTCACCCCTAGGGGGAAATGGAAACACCATATATTTT
CASSPLGGNGNTIYF
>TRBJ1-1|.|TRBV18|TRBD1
TGTGCCAGCTCACCACCGAGAGGGACAGGGGGCTTTGGGGGAGCTTTCTTT
CASSPPRGTGGFGGAFF
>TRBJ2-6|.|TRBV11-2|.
TGTGCCAGCAGCTTAGACTTCTGGAGAGAAAGCTCTGGGGCCAACGTCCTGACTTTC
CASSLDFWRESSGANVLTF
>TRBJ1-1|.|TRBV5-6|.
TGTGCCAGCAGCTTTAATACTGAAGCTTTCTTT
CASSFNTEAFF
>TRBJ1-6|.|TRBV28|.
TGTGCCAGCAGTCTAGGTGCGAATTCACCCCTCCACTTT
CASSLGANSPLHF
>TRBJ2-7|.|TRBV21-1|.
TGTGCCAGCACTGGGGGACAGGATGTAGACGAGCAGTACTTC
CASTGGQDVDEQYF
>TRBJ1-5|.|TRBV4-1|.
TGCGCCAGCAGCCAAGATGGGAATCAGCCCCAGCATTTT
CASSQDGNQPQHF
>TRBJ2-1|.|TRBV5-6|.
TGTGCCAGCAGCCCGACGCACAGAGCGGGCAGCTCCTACAATGAGCAGTTCTTC
CASSPTHRAGSSYNEQFF
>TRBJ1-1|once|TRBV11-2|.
TGTGCCAGCAGCGTCGGGTGGGGAAACACTGAAGCTTTCTTT
CASSVGWGNTEAFF
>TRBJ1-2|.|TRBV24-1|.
TGTGCCACCAGTGATAGTTCCCGAAACTATGGCTACACCTTC
CATSDSSRNYGYTF
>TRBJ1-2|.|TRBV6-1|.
TGTGCCAGCAGTGAACGGGATGCTGGCTACACCTTC
CASSERDAGYTF
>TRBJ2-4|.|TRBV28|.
TGTGCCAGCAGTCCAGGGTCAACAGCCAAAAACATTCAGTACTTC
CASSPGSTAKNIQYF
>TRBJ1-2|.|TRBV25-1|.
TGTGCCAGCAGTGGATTAGGGACGGGAGGCTACACCTTC
CASSGLGTGGYTF
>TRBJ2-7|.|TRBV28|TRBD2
TGTGCCAGCAGTTTTACCGGGAGGCCCTACGAGCAGTACTTC
CASSFTGRPYEQYF
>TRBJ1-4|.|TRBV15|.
TGTGCCACCAGCAGTTTAGGGGGGGGAACTAATGAAAAACTGTTTTTT
CATSSLGGGTNEKLFF
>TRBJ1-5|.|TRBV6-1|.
TGTGCCAGCAGTGAAGGAGGGGCGACGCAGCCCCAGCATTTT
CASSEGGATQPQHF
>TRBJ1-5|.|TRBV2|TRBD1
TGTGCCAGCGGATTGGACAGGGGAGGGCAGCCCCAGCATTTT
CASGLDRGGQPQHF
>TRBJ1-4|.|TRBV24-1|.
TGTGCCACCAGTGATTTGCCGACTACGCGGGGTGAAAAACTGTTTTTT
CATSDLPTTRGEKLFF
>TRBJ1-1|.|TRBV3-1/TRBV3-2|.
TGTGCCAGCAGCCTACATGGGGGGGAGGGCACTGAAGCTTTCTTT
CASSLHGGEGTEAFF
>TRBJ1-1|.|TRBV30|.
TGTGCCTGCTCACCTCACCCCCTTGTACCTGTTGGCCCGGATCGAAAAGCTTTCTTT
CACSPHPLVPVGPDRKAFF
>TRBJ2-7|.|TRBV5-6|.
TGTGCCAGCAGCTTGGCGTACGAGCAGTACTTC
CASSLAYEQYF
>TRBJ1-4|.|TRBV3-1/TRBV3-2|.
TGTGCCAGCAGCCAAGATCCCTCCGGCCGGGTGTTTTTT
CASSQDPSGRVFF
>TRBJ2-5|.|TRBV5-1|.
TGCGCCAGCAGCTCGGAATCTCAAGCGACCCAGTACTTC
CASSSESQATQYF
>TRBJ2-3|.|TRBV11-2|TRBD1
TGTGCCAGCAGCTTGTGGACAGGGATCGCAGATACGCAGTATTTT
CASSLWTGIADTQYF
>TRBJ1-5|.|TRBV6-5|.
TGTGCCAGCAGTTACTCATCGGGGGCAAAGCAGCCCCAGCATTTT
CASSYSSGAKQPQHF
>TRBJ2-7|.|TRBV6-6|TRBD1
TGTGCCAGCACCCGGACAGGGGACCACCACGAGCAGTACTTC
CASTRTGDHHEQYF
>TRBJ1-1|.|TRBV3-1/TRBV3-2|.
TGTGCCAGCAGTCCGTTCGATACGGGTCAGTTGAACACTGAAGCTTTCTTT
CASSPFDTGQLNTEAFF
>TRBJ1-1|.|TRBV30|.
TGTGCCTGGAGTGTGTCACAGTTACCTGAAGCTTTCTTT
CAWSVSQLPEAFF
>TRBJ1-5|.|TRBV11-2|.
TGTGCCAGCAGCTTAGAAGCGGGGCCCCAGCATTTT
CASSLEAGPQHF
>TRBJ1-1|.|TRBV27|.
TGTGCCAGCAGTTTAATTATGGGGTTCACTGAAGCTTTCTTT
CASSLIMGFTEAFF
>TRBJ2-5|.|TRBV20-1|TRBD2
TGCAGTGCTAGTACTAGCGGGGTTGGGGGTTGGGAGACCCAGTACTTC
CSASTSGVGGWETQYF
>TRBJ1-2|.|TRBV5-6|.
TGTGCCAGCAGCTTTCGGACTGATTATGGCTACACCTTC
CASSFRTDYGYTF
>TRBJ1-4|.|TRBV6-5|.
TGTGCCAGCAGTTCGGGCGGCTCTAATGAAAAACTGTTTTTT
CASSSGGSNEKLFF
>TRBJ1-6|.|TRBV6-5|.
TGTGCCAGCAGTTACATCGGGGATTCACCCCTCCACTTT
CASSYIGDSPLHF
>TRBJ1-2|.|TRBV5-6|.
TGTGCCAGCAGCTTGTCCAGCTCCTATGGCTACACCTTC
CASSLSSSYGYTF
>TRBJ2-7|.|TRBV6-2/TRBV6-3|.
TGTGCCAGCAGTTACCTTCAGACATCCTACGAGCAGTACTTC
CASSYLQTSYEQYF
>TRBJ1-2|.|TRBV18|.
TGTGCCAGCTCACCAGACTTCGCAGGGGTCTATGGCTACACCTTC
CASSPDFAGVYGYTF
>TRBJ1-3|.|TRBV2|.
TGTGCCAGTAAGACGGGGGCGAGCTCTGGAAACACCATATATTTT
CASKTGASSGNTIYF
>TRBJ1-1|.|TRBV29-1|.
TGCAGCGTTTGGACAGAGCCTATGAACACTGAAGCTTTCTTT
CSVWTEPMNTEAFF
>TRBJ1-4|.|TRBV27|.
TGTGCCAGCAGTAAGTTGGGACTTGATGAAAAACTGTTTTTT
CASSKLGLDEKLFF
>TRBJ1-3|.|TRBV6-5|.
TGTGCCAGCAGGCTTAGCCGGACTGGTCACAACACCATATATTTT
CASRLSRTGHNTIYF
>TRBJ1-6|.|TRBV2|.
TGTGCCAGCAGCCCAGACAGGACCTTTAATTCACCCCTCCACTTT
CASSPDRTFNSPLHF
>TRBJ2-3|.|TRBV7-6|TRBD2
TGTGCCAGCAGCTTATTGGACTTAGGGCGGGGGGGGACAGATACGCAGTATTTT
CASSLLDLGRGGTDTQYF
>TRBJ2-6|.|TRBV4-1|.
TGCGCCAGCAGCCAAGTTCCCCCGGGGGCCAACGTCCTGACTTTC
CASSQVPPGANVLTF
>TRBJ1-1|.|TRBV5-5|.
TGTGCCAGCAGCCGCCACAGGGCAAAAGCTTTCTTT
CASSRHRAKAFF
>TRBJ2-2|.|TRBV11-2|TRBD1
TGTGCCAGCAGCGGGCCGGGACAGCAAACCGGGGAGCTGTTTTTT
CASSGPGQQTGELFF
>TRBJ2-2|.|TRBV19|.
TGTGCCAGTAGTTTCGGGGTCACCGGGGAGCTGTTTTTT
CASSFGVTGELFF
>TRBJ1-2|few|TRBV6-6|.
TGTGCCAGCAGTTACGTCAGTAAGGAGGATGGCTACACCTTC
CASSYVSKEDGYTF